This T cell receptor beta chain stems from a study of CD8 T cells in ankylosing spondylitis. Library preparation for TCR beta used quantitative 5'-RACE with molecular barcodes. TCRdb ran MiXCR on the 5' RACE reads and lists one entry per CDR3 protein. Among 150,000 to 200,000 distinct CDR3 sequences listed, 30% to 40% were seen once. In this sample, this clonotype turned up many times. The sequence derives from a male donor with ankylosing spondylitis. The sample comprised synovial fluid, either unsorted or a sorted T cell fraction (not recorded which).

CDR3 sequence: CASSFLPEMNTEAFF. The CDR3 coding sequence is TGCGCCAGCAGCTTTCTGCCGGAGATGAACACTGAAGCTTTCTTT. The rearrangement links TRBV5-1 to TRBJ1-1; D gene uncertain. CDR1 and CDR2 (germline): SGHRS, YFSETQ. The CDR3 is made up of 15 amino acids. Trimming pared 2 bases from V and 0 bases from J, leaving 11 bases between. Full variable domain (remainder filled in from reference TRBV5-1 and TRBJ1-1): KAGVTQTPRYLIKTRGQQVTLSCSPISGHRSVSWYQQTPGQGLQFLFEYFSETQRNKGNFPGRFSGRQFSNSRSEMNVSTLELGDSALYLCASSFLPEMNTEAFFGQGTRLTVV.